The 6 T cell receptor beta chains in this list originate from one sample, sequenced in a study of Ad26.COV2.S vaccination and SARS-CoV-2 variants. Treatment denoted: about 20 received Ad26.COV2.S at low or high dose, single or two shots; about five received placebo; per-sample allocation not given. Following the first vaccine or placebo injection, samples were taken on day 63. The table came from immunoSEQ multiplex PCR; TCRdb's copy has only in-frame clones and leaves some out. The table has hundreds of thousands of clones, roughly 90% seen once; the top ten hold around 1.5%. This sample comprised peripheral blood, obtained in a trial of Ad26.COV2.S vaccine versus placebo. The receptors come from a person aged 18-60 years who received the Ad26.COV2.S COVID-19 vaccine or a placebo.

CDR3 DNA sequence: TGCGCCAGCAGCTTTGACCTAGCGGACCTGGGGAATGAGCAGTTCTTC. This codes for CASSFDLADLGNEQFF. The chain uses TRBV5-1 and TRBJ2-1; TRBD2 aligns across 7 bases. This CDR3 comprises 16 residues. The germline gives CDR1 SGHRS, CDR2 YFSETQ. J lost 7 bases, V lost 2 bases, and 12 bases had no gene match.

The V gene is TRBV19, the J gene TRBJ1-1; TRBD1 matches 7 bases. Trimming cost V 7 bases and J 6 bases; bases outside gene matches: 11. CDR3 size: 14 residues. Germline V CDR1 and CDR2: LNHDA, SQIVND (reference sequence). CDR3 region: CASILTGVASEAFF. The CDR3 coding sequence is TGTGCCAGTATCCTTACAGGGGTCGCCTCTGAAGCTTTCTTT. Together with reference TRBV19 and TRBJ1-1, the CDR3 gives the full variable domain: DGGITQSPKYLFRKEGQNVTLSCEQNLNHDAMYWYRQDPGQGLRLIYYSQIVNDFQKGDIAEGYSVSREKKESFPLTVTSAQKNPTAFYLCASILTGVASEAFFGQGTRLTVV.

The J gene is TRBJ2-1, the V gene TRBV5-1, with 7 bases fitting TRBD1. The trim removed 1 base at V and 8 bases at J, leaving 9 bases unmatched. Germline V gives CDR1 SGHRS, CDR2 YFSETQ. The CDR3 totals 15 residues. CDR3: CASSLRQGATDEQFF. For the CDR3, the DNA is TGCGCCAGCAGCTTGCGACAGGGAGCCACCGATGAGCAGTTCTTC.

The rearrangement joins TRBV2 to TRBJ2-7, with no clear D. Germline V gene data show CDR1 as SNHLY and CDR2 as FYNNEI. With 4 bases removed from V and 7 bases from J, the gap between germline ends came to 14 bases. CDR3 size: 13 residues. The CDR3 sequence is CASSVETPTEQYF. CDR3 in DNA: TGTGCCAGCAGTGTTGAGACCCCTACTGAGCAGTACTTC.

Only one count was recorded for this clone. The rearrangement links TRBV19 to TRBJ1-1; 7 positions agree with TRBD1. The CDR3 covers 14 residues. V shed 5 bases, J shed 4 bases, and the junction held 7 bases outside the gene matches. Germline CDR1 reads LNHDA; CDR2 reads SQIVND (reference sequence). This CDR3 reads CASSSDRFRTEAFF. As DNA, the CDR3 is TGTGCCAGTAGTTCGGACAGGTTTCGCACTGAAGCTTTCTTT.

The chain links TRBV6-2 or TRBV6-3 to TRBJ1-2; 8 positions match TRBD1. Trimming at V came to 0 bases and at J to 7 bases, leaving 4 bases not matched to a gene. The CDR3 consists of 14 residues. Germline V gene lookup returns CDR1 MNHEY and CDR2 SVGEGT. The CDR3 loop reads CASSYSAGGGGYTF. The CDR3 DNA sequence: TGTGCCAGCAGTTACTCGGCAGGGGGCGGTGGCTACACCTTC.